This TCR beta chain was profiled in a study of T cells in Graves' hyperthyroidism and ophthalmopathy. General study results and limits: In the analysis, a 13 V-J model separated ophthalmopathy from stable hyperthyroidism.

This CDR3 is 18 amino acids long. The V gene end was trimmed by 2 bases and the J gene end by 4 bases; junction bases not matched to a gene: 12. Concerning this clonotype: Its antigen is unknown.

Orbital computed tomography, thyroid ultrasound, serum thyroxine and TRAb, and clinical symptoms together informed the diagnoses. The investigators amplified TCR beta CDR3 regions from RNA transcripts. An initial round of RT-PCR targeting the TCR CDR3 relied on the HTBI primer set. TCRdb recomputed calls from the multiplex PCR reads with MiXCR, one row per CDR3 protein. The sample lists around 500,000 distinct CDR3 sequences; about 20% were seen once. The sequenced material came from blood. The chain links TRBV12-3 or TRBV12-4 to TRBJ2-7; 12 bases are a match to TRBD1. The TCR originated in a woman aged 70-85 years with Graves' ophthalmopathy. CDR3 nucleotides: TGTGCCAGCAGTTTACGTCTCCTGGCGGGACAGGGGGCTTACGAGCAGTACTTC. Translated: CASSLRLLAGQGAYEQYF.